Listed below are T cell receptor beta chains from one sample, sequenced in a study of CD8+ T cells in alopecia areata. Generated by immunoSEQ multiplex PCR, the TCRdb table keeps only in-frame clones and is missing some. The repertoire includes about 110,000 clones, approximately 61% of them detected once, and around 23% sits in the top ten. The material sequenced was NKG2D-low CD8+ T cells sorted from blood. The receptors here all came from a human donor with alopecia areata. The CDR3 runs from the conserved cysteine through the conserved F or W. D genes are given only for firm matches.

D gene: .; J gene: TRBJ2-1; V gene: TRBV14; CDR3 protein: CASSPRDASYNEQFF
D gene: .; J gene: TRBJ2-1; V gene: TRBV29-1; CDR3 protein: CSVEDFGVGNEQFF
D gene: .; J gene: TRBJ2-6; V gene: TRBV15; CDR3 protein: CATSPRTATGANVLTF
D gene: TRBD1; J gene: TRBJ1-2; V gene: TRBV6-6; CDR3 protein: CASSTGTGAYGYTF
D gene: .; J gene: TRBJ2-5; V gene: TRBV19; CDR3 protein: CASSIGSGSMETQYF
D gene: .; J gene: TRBJ1-5; V gene: TRBV28; CDR3 protein: CASSFPQPQHF
D gene: .; J gene: TRBJ1-1; V gene: TRBV5-4; CDR3 protein: CASSLRSSNVLAEAFF
D gene: .; J gene: TRBJ2-7; V gene: TRBV4-1; CDR3 protein: CASSQTRRYEQYF
D gene: .; J gene: TRBJ1-2; V gene: TRBV28; CDR3 protein: CASSSKGGGYGYTF
D gene: TRBD2; J gene: TRBJ2-1; V gene: TRBV27; CDR3 protein: CASSVPGLAGGGMNEQFF
D gene: .; J gene: TRBJ2-5; V gene: TRBV28; CDR3 protein: CASSDLIGDGETQYF
D gene: .; J gene: TRBJ2-7; V gene: TRBV5-1; CDR3 protein: CASSLSTAGYEQYF
D gene: TRBD1; J gene: TRBJ1-2; V gene: TRBV7-9; CDR3 protein: CASSLGTGDGYTF
D gene: .; J gene: TRBJ2-3; V gene: TRBV27; CDR3 protein: CASERGDTQYF
D gene: .; J gene: TRBJ2-5; V gene: TRBV7-8; CDR3 protein: CASSLGAGRQETQYF
D gene: .; J gene: TRBJ1-1; V gene: TRBV30; CDR3 protein: CAWTTQAGIRSITEAFF